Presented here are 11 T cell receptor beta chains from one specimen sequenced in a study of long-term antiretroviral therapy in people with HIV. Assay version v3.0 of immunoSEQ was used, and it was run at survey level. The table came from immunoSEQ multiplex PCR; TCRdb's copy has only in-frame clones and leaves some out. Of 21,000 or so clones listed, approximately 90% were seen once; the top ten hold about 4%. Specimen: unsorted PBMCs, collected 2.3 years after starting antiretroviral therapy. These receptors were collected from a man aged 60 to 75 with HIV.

In nucleotides, the CDR3 is TGCGCCAGCAGTGAACAATGGGCAGGCACAGATACGCAGTATTTT. Protein product: CASSEQWAGTDTQYF. The rearrangement uses TRBV10-1 and TRBJ2-3; unclear D gene. Per the germline V gene, CDR1 is WNHNN and CDR2 is SYGVQD (reference sequence). The CDR3 consists of 15 residues. V was shortened by 3 bases and J by 1 base, with 11 bases between the two germline ends.

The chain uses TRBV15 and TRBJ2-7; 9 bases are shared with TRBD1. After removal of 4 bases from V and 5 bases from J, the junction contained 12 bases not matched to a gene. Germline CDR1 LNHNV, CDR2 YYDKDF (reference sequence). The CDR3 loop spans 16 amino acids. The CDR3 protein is CATSTNRGPSYHEQYF. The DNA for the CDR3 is TGTGCCACCAGCACTAACAGGGGGCCATCTTATCACGAGCAGTACTTC.

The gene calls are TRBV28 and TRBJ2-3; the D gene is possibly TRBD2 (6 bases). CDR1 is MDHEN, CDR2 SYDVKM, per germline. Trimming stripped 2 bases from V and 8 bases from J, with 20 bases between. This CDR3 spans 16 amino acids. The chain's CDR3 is CASSLAGTPVTGTQYF. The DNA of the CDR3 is TGTGCCAGCAGTTTAGCGGGGACCCCGGTCACGGGTACGCAGTATTTT.

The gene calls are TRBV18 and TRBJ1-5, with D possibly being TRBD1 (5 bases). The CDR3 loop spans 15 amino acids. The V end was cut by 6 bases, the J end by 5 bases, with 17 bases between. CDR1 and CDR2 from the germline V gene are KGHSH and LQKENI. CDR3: CASSPAQAGDQPQHF. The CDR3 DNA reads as TGTGCCAGCTCCCCGGCACAGGCGGGCGATCAGCCCCAGCATTTT.

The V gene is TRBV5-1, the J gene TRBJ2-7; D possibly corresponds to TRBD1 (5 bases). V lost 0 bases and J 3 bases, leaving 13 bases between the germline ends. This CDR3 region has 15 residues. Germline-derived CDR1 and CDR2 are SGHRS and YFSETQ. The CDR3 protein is CASSLALSGYYEQYF. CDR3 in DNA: TGCGCCAGCAGCTTGGCCTTATCAGGGTACTACGAGCAGTACTTC.

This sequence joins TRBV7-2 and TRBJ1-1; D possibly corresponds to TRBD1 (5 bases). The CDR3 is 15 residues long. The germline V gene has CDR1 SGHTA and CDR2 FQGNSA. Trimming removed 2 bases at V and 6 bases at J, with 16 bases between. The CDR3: CASSLIASVGAEAFF. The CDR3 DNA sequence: TGTGCCAGCAGCTTAATCGCGAGCGTGGGGGCTGAAGCTTTCTTT.

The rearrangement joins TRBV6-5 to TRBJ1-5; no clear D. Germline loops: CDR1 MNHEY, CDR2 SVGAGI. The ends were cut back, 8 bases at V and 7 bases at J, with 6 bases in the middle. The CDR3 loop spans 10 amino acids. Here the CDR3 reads CASGRQPQHF. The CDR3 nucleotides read TGTGCCAGCGGAAGGCAGCCCCAGCATTTT.

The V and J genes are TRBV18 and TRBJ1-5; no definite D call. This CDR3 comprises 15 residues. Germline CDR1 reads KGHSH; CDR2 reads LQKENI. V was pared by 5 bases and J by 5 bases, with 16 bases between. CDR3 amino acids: CASSRYEAPDQPQHF. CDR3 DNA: TGTGCCAGCTCAAGATACGAGGCCCCTGATCAGCCCCAGCATTTT.

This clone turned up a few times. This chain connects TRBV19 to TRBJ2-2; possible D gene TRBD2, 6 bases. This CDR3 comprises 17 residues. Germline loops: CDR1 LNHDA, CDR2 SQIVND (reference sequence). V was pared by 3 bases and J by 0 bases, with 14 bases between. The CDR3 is CASSMGRLVTNTGELFF. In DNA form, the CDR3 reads TGTGCCAGTAGTATGGGGCGACTAGTAACGAACACCGGGGAGCTGTTTTTT.

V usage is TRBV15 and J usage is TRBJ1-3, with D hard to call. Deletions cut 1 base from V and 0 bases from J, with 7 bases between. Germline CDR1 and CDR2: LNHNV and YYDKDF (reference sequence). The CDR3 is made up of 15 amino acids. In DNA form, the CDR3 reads TGTGCCACCAGCAGAGTTTTATACTCTGGAAACACCATATATTTT. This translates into CATSRVLYSGNTIYF.

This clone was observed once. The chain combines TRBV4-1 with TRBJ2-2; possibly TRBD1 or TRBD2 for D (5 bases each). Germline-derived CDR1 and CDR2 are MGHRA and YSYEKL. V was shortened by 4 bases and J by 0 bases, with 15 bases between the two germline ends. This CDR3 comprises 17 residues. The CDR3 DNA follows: TGCGCCAGCAGCCTCTCCCGGGACCCTTCGAACACCGGGGAGCTGTTTTTT. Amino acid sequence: CASSLSRDPSNTGELFF.